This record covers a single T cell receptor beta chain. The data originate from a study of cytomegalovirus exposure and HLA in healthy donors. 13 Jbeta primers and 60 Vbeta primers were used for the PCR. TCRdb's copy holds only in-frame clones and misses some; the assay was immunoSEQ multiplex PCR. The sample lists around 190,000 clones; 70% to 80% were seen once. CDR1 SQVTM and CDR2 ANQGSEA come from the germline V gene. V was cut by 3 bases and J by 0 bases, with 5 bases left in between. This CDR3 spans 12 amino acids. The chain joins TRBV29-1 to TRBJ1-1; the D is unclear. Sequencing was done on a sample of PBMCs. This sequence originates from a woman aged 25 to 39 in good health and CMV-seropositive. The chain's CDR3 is CSVERLNTEAFF. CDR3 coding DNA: TGCAGCGTTGAGCGGCTGAACACTGAAGCTTTCTTT.